Included here is one T cell receptor (beta chain) sequence, with context. As yet, its antigen is unknown. This CDR3 is 14 amino acids long. The germline V gene has CDR1 MNHNY and CDR2 SVGAGI (reference sequence). The trim removed 6 bases at V and 5 bases at J, leaving 10 bases unmatched. The data were taken from a study of shared clonotypes between healthy human individuals. Study overall: Donors, aged 18 to 49, were a couple of women and three men. Notes on the study in general: Read depth was anticipated to influence clonotype sharing among donors.

In the original workflow: For the immunoSEQ data, sequences were junction-only without quality scores, so filtering differed. Using immunoSEQ multiplex PCR, the repertoire was profiled, and TCRdb retains in-frame clones only, with some absent. The DNA was the basis for D and trimming; V, J and clone size are from that table. The sample holds about 460,000 clones, approximately 77% seen once. This rearrangement joins TRBV6-6 to TRBJ2-7; the match to TRBD2 covers 7 bases. The sequence derives from a woman aged 40 to 50 in good health. Some clones in this sample may be carry-over from other donors' samples. The sequencing input was PBMCs. As DNA, the CDR3 is TGTGCCAGCAGAACCACGGGGGGTTACCACGAGCAGTACTTC. Protein: CASRTTGGYHEQYF.